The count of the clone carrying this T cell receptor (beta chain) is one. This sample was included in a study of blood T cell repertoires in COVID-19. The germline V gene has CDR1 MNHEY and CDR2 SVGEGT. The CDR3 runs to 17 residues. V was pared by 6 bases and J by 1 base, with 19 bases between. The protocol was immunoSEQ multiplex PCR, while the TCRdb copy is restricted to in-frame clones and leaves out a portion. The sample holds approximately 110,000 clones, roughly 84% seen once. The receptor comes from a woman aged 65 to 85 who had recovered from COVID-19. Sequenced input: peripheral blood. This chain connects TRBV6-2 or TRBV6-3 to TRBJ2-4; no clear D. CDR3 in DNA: TGTGCCAGCAGCCTTAGGCGGTCTGCCGATGCCAAAAACATTCAGTACTTC. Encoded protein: CASSLRRSADAKNIQYF.